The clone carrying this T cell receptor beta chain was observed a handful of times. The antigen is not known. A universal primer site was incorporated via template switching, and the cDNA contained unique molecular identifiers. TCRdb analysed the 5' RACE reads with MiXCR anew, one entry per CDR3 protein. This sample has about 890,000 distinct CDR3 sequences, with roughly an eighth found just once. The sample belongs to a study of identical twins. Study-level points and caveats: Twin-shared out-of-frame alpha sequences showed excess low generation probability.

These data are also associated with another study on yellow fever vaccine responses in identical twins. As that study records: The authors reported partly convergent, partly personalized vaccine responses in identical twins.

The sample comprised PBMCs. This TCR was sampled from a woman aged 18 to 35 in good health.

CDR3 bases: TGCGCCAGCAGACAGACAGGGGACTATGGCTACACCTTC. Translated, it gives CASRQTGDYGYTF. The chain joins TRBV4-1 to TRBJ1-2, with TRBD1 matching over 8 bases. The CDR3 is made up of 13 amino acids. Trimming at V came to 6 bases and at J to 3 bases, leaving 3 bases not matched to a gene. CDR1 is MGHRA and CDR2 is YSYEKL in the germline V gene.